This TCR beta chain stems from a study of T and B cells in COVID-19 patients. The overall study: Blood was sampled from COVID-19 patients who were either actively infected or recovered. Nine tenths of the roughly 20 active-infection patients had comorbidities associated with unfavorable COVID-19 outcome. Study-wide results and caveats: Early severe-case samples and blood from mildly ill patients during symptoms were in short supply. Sorted SARS-CoV-2-responsive or tetramer+ T cells and CD4+, regulatory and CD8+ subsets were not yet sequenced.

BIOMED2 TRB-A/B primer pools were used in multiplex TRB PCR. TCRdb processed the multiplex PCR reads anew with MiXCR; each CDR3 protein has one entry. The sample has more than 13,000 distinct CDR3 sequences, 29% seen once; the top ten hold about 7%. This clonotype was seen many times. The target antigen is unknown. From blood, about 250-550 ng of genomic DNA served as TRB template. The clonotype originates from a human donor who had recovered from COVID-19. Material: blood.

For the CDR3, the DNA is TGTGCCAGCAGCTTGCGGGACAGAGAGGGGGAGACCCAGTACTTC. Translated: CASSLRDREGETQYF. The V and J genes are TRBV5-6 and TRBJ2-5; TRBD1 matches at 7 bases. This CDR3 comprises 15 residues. J gave up 5 bases and V 1 base, and 8 bases lay outside the gene matches. The germline gives CDR1 SGHDT, CDR2 YYEEEE.